This TCR beta chain was sequenced for a study of spatial heterogeneity in lung cancer. V was pared by 3 bases and J by 1 base, with 2 bases of the junction left unmatched. This CDR3 has 14 residues. CDR1 is LGHNA, CDR2 YNFKEQ, per germline. This clonotype showed up just a few times. In TCRdb, the 5' RACE reads were re-called with MiXCR into one record per CDR3 protein. The sample carries some 120,000 distinct CDR3 sequences, 12% recorded once. Time point noted: blood at routine non-recurrence follow-up after resection. Material for sequencing was whole RNA from tumor, nontumor lung or frozen PBMC, left unsorted.

The origin of this receptor is a male donor with early-stage non-small cell lung cancer. Sequencing used PBMCs, obtained at follow-up. The chain joins TRBV4-2 to TRBJ2-5, with 7 bases matching TRBD1. The CDR3 protein is CASSQGDSQETQYF. The CDR3 DNA is TGTGCCAGCAGCCAGGGGGACAGCCAAGAGACCCAGTACTTC.